Sequencing of this TCR beta chain was carried out in a study of cytomegalovirus exposure and HLA in healthy donors. The study's findings and limits: Altogether, about 160 TCR beta chains were recorded as cytomegalovirus-associated. Most TCR sequences proved rare, with some public TCRs found in many donors.

The germline V and J ends were trimmed by 5 bases and 2 bases, with 10 bases remaining between them. The germline gives CDR1 MNHNY, CDR2 SVGAGI (reference sequence). The CDR3 consists of 13 residues. From the 120-subject validation cohort, which was separate from the roughly 630-subject first cohort, the donors were drawn. Sequenced by immunoSEQ multiplex PCR; TCRdb stores in-frame clones only, minus some. The sample has more than 110,000 clones, about 91% seen once. Points on this clone: Its antigen is as yet unknown.

The sequencing sample was made of PBMCs. The J gene is TRBJ2-7, the V gene TRBV6-6, with D possibly TRBD1 on 6 matching bases. The source of this sequence is a woman younger than 35 in good health and CMV-seropositive. CDR3 DNA sequence: TGTGCCAGCAGTGCGGACAGAACCTACGAGCAGTACTTC. This codes for CASSADRTYEQYF.